This is a list of T cell receptor beta chains from one sample in a study of blood T cell repertoires in COVID-19. The protocol was immunoSEQ multiplex PCR, while the TCRdb copy is restricted to in-frame clones and leaves out a portion. The sample carries a few hundred thousand clones, roughly 77% recorded once. Sequenced: peripheral blood. Receptors originate from a human donor with acute or convalescent COVID-19. The donor label of this sample is uncertain. CDR3s include the opening cysteine and the closing phenylalanine or tryptophan. D genes are given only for firm matches. Not all rows give a size; the values are once, few, many and, for expanded clones, a class.

TRBD1,once,TRBV5-1,TRBJ1-6,TGCGCCAGCAGCTTTGGTACGACAGGGGGCATGAATTCACCCCTCCACTTT,CASSFGTTGGMNSPLHF
NA,NA,TRBV28,TRBJ1-1,TGTGCCAGCAGCCGAGTCACTGAAGCTTTCTTT,CASSRVTEAFF
NA,many,TRBV18,TRBJ1-5,TGTGCCAGCTCACCACAGCCGGGAAATCAGCCCCAGCATTTT,CASSPQPGNQPQHF
NA,NA,TRBV15,TRBJ2-3,TGTGCCACCAGAGGGTACCAGGGCACAAGAGATACGCAGTATTTT,CATRGYQGTRDTQYF
NA,few,TRBV11-2,TRBJ2-1,TGTGCCAGCAGCTTAAGCAACAATGAGCAGTTCTTC,CASSLSNNEQFF
NA,NA,TRBV3-1/TRBV3-2,TRBJ1-4,TGTGCCAGCGGGCAGGGTTTGCTCGAAAAACTGTTTTTT,CASGQGLLEKLFF
TRBD1,NA,TRBV6-5,TRBJ1-4,TGTGCCAGCAGCGGAGGGGGCTCGGAGGAAAAACTGTTTTTT,CASSGGGSEEKLFF
TRBD1,once,TRBV6-1,TRBJ1-4,TGTGCCAGCAGTGGGTGGACAGGGGTTGGGTCGGAAAAACTGTTTTTT,CASSGWTGVGSEKLFF
TRBD1,NA,TRBV3-1/TRBV3-2,TRBJ1-2,TGTGCCAGCAGCCAAAAGGCAGGGGGTACGGCCACCTTC,CASSQKAGGTATF
NA,NA,TRBV28,TRBJ2-1,TGTGCCAGCAGGCCTTCCGCAGAAGAGCAGTTCTTC,CASRPSAEEQFF
TRBD1,NA,TRBV6-5,TRBJ2-7,TGTGCCAGCAGGTCCGGGACAGGGGACGAGCAGTACTTC,CASRSGTGDEQYF
NA,NA,TRBV28,TRBJ1-2,TGTGCCAGCAGCCCGCCGACAAGCCTCTATGGCTACACCTTC,CASSPPTSLYGYTF
TRBD2,NA,TRBV11-2,TRBJ2-3,TGTGCCAGCAGCTTAAGGCTAGCGGGGGGGTTCGGTAGCACAGATACGCAGTATTTT,CASSLRLAGGFGSTDTQYF
NA,NA,TRBV30,TRBJ1-2,TGTGCCTGGAGGGGGGCGGGGGCAGGGTATGGCTACACCTTC,CAWRGAGAGYGYTF
NA,NA,TRBV25-1,TRBJ2-4,TGTGCCAGCAGTGAATCACACAGTCCCAAAAACATTCAGTACTTC,CASSESHSPKNIQYF
NA,NA,TRBV2,TRBJ1-1,TGTGCCAGCGAGGACAGCTCAGTTTACATGAACACTGAAGCTTTCTTT,CASEDSSVYMNTEAFF
NA,few,TRBV6-1,TRBJ1-5,TGTGCCAGCAGTGAAGGGACATACTATAGCAATCAGCCCCAGCATTTT,CASSEGTYYSNQPQHF
NA,NA,TRBV3-1/TRBV3-2,TRBJ2-7,TGTGCCAGCAGCCAAGCCTCGCTTCGGGCGGTACAGGGAAACGAGCAGTACTTC,CASSQASLRAVQGNEQYF
NA,NA,TRBV3-1/TRBV3-2,TRBJ2-7,TGTGCCAGCAGCCGACTTTCGGGGACCTACGAGCAGTACTTC,CASSRLSGTYEQYF
NA,NA,TRBV3-1/TRBV3-2,TRBJ1-5,TGTGCCAGCAGCCAAACGGGAGAGGCAACCCAGCATTTT,CASSQTGEATQHF
TRBD2,NA,TRBV5-1,TRBJ2-7,TGCGCCAGCAGCCTGAGGAGCGGGGGGACCTACGAGCAGTACTTC,CASSLRSGGTYEQYF
TRBD1,NA,TRBV29-1,TRBJ2-7,TGCAGCGCCTCGACAGGGGTTGGTGTGCAGTACTTC,CSASTGVGVQYF
TRBD1,NA,TRBV30,TRBJ2-7,TGTGCCTGGATGGGACAGGAGAGCTCCTACGAGCAGTACTTC,CAWMGQESSYEQYF
NA,NA,TRBV28,TRBJ1-5,TGTGCCAGCAGTTTATCGGTAACCCCCAGCAATCAGCCCCAGCATTTT,CASSLSVTPSNQPQHF
TRBD2,NA,TRBV10-3,TRBJ2-1,TGTGCCATCTCCCCGACCGGGACTAGCGGCAGCTCCTACAATGAGCAGTTCTTC,CAISPTGTSGSSYNEQFF
NA,NA,TRBV10-3,TRBJ1-4,TGTGCCATCGGGGAGAGAGCAACTAATGAAAAACTGTTTTTT,CAIGERATNEKLFF
TRBD1,NA,TRBV5-1,TRBJ2-5,TGCGCCAGCAGCCTCCTAACAGGGGTTGGCGGAGAGACCCAGTACTTC,CASSLLTGVGGETQYF
TRBD1,few,TRBV19,TRBJ1-2,TGTGCCACATCCGGGACAGGGAGTTTGGTAGGCTACACCTTC,CATSGTGSLVGYTF
NA,NA,TRBV7-2,TRBJ1-1,TGTGCCAGCAGCGCAGGACAGAACACTGAAGCTTTCTTT,CASSAGQNTEAFF
NA,NA,TRBV28,TRBJ1-1,TGTGCCAGCAGTTTCTTTGCAGTGAACACTGAAGCTTTCTTT,CASSFFAVNTEAFF
TRBD1,NA,TRBV28,TRBJ2-2,TGTGCCAGCACCGAATCCGGGACAGGGTCCGGGGAGCTGTTTTTT,CASTESGTGSGELFF
NA,NA,TRBV21-1,TRBJ1-5,TGTGCCAGCAGCCCTACCGGGCATAGGGGACAGAGCAATCAGCCCCAGCATTTT,CASSPTGHRGQSNQPQHF
TRBD1,NA,TRBV10-2,TRBJ2-3,TGCGCCAGCAGCCCCTGGGGTGGACAGGGGGCTAAAGATACGCAGTATTTT,CASSPWGGQGAKDTQYF
NA,NA,TRBV19,TRBJ2-7,TGTGCCAGTAGTCCACAGACAGGTTCCTCCTACGAGCAGTACTTC,CASSPQTGSSYEQYF
NA,few,TRBV5-1,TRBJ1-2,TGCGCCAGCAGCTTGGAAGAGGGTGGCCTTTATGGCTACACCTTC,CASSLEEGGLYGYTF
NA,NA,TRBV28,TRBJ1-2,TGTGCCAGCACCCAAGGGCAGGGTAACTATGGCTACACCTTC,CASTQGQGNYGYTF
NA,NA,TRBV10-3,TRBJ2-2,TGTGCCATCAGTGAGTCGTTGACAGGACGGCCCGGGGAGCTGTTTTTT,CAISESLTGRPGELFF
TRBD1,NA,TRBV10-1,TRBJ1-2,TGCGCCAGCAGTGAGTCGAGGACAGGGAATGGCTACACCTTC,CASSESRTGNGYTF
TRBD1,NA,TRBV6-1,TRBJ1-2,TGTGCCAGCAGTGAAGCGATCGGGACAGGGTACTATGGCTACACCTTC,CASSEAIGTGYYGYTF
TRBD1,NA,TRBV28,TRBJ1-4,TGTGCCAGCAGTTTAGCACAGGGGAATGAAAAACTGTTTTTT,CASSLAQGNEKLFF
NA,NA,TRBV27,TRBJ2-5,TGTGCCAGCCGATCTTTAGGGGTTGCAGAGACCCAGTACTTC,CASRSLGVAETQYF
NA,NA,TRBV6-1,TRBJ2-7,TGTGCCAGCAGTGAAGGGGAGAGAGTGAACGAGCAGTACTTC,CASSEGERVNEQYF
TRBD1,NA,TRBV30,TRBJ2-1,TGTGCCTGGAAGGGCTCAGGGGGTAATGAGCAGTTCTTC,CAWKGSGGNEQFF
NA,NA,TRBV28,TRBJ1-5,TGTGCCAGCACCCTCCGGGACAATCATCAGCCCCAGCATTTT,CASTLRDNHQPQHF
NA,NA,TRBV7-8,TRBJ1-2,TGTGCCAGCAGCCCAGACAGAACCTATGGCTACACCTTC,CASSPDRTYGYTF
TRBD1,NA,TRBV30,TRBJ2-1,TGTGCCTGGAAACCGGACAGGCGTAGAAATGAGCAGTTCTTC,CAWKPDRRRNEQFF
TRBD2,NA,TRBV20-1,TRBJ2-1,TGCAGTGCTTCCGGACTAGGACTGTTCTTC,CSASGLGLFF
NA,NA,TRBV18,TRBJ1-5,TGTGCCAGCTCACCGGGAGGAAATCAGCCCCAGCATTTT,CASSPGGNQPQHF
TRBD2,NA,TRBV7-8,TRBJ2-1,TGTGCCAGCAGCTTTTTCGCCGGGACTAGCGGGAGTAATGAGCAGTTCTTC,CASSFFAGTSGSNEQFF
NA,NA,TRBV30,TRBJ2-1,TGTGCCTGGAGTGTACGCACTTCGCAGTTCTTC,CAWSVRTSQFF
TRBD1,NA,TRBV2,TRBJ2-7,TGTGCCTGCTTCTCCGGGACAGGGAAGAACGAGCAGTACTTC,CACFSGTGKNEQYF
TRBD2,NA,TRBV5-1,TRBJ2-1,TGCGCCAGCAGCTGGGTGGGGACTAGTGCCAAGGCTGAGCAGTTCTTC,CASSWVGTSAKAEQFF
NA,NA,TRBV11-1,TRBJ1-1,TGTGCCAGCAGCTTAGCGTATGCAGGGGTCGGCACTGAAGCTTTCTTT,CASSLAYAGVGTEAFF
TRBD1,few,TRBV6-5,TRBJ1-1,TGTGCCAGCAGTTACTCGACAGGGGGTTACACTGAAGCTTTCTTT,CASSYSTGGYTEAFF
NA,NA,TRBV7-2,TRBJ2-7,TGTGCCAGCACCCCGAGGGGGGGATACGAGCAGTACTTC,CASTPRGGYEQYF
NA,once,TRBV29-1,TRBJ2-1,TGCAGCTCCACCTCCTCACTAAACAATGAGCAGTTCTTC,CSSTSSLNNEQFF
TRBD1,NA,TRBV27,TRBJ1-6,TGTGCCAGCAAGGGACAGGGTCAGAAACCCCTCCACTTT,CASKGQGQKPLHF
NA,NA,TRBV10-3,TRBJ2-2,TGTGCCATCAGTCACCAGGGGGGACAGAACACCGGGGAGCTGTTTTTT,CAISHQGGQNTGELFF
TRBD1,NA,TRBV5-1,TRBJ2-1,TGCACCAGCAGCTTCGGGACAGGGTACAACAATGAGCAGTTCTTC,CTSSFGTGYNNEQFF